This entry lists 9 T cell receptor beta chains sequenced from one sample in a study of OX40 agonist ivuxolimab in advanced cancers. Assay: immunoSEQ multiplex PCR; the TCRdb copy retains only in-frame clones and omits some. The repertoire includes tens of thousands of clones, approximately 78% of them detected once, and 6.5% to 7.5% sits in the top ten. The material was CD4+ or CD8+ T cells sorted from blood, obtained in a trial of the OX40 agonist ivuxolimab. These receptors originate from an adult with an advanced solid tumor such as melanoma, head and neck, liver or kidney cancer.

The gene calls are TRBV7-9 and TRBJ2-3; D ambiguous. Germline lookup yields CDR1 SEHNR and CDR2 FQNEAQ (reference sequence). Trimming took 3 bases from V and 5 from J, leaving 9 bases between them. The length of the CDR3 is 13 residues. CDR3 DNA sequence: TGTGCCAGCAGCTTGGGCGTCAGAGATACGCAGTATTTT. Encoded protein: CASSLGVRDTQYF.

The rearrangement uses TRBV5-1 and TRBJ2-2, with 9 bases identical to TRBD1. In germline, CDR1 is SGHRS, CDR2 YFSETQ. J was trimmed by 9 bases and V by 4 bases; bases with no gene match: 7. The CDR3 has 14 residues. As DNA, the CDR3 is TGCGCCAGCAGCCCGGGACAGGGAATAAGGGAGCTGTTTTTT. Its protein is CASSPGQGIRELFF.

The chain is built from TRBV5-1 and TRBJ2-5, with TRBD2 matching 10 bases. The CDR3 covers 16 residues. V lost 1 base to trimming and J lost 4 bases; unmatched junction nucleotides: 7. The germline gives CDR1 SGHRS, CDR2 YFSETQ. The CDR3 DNA sequence: TGCGCCAGCAGCTTGCTCCCAGCGGGAGGGGGAGAGACCCAGTACTTC. It codes for CASSLLPAGGGETQYF.

V is TRBV7-2 and J is TRBJ2-2; 8 bases line up with TRBD2. The germline gives CDR1 SGHTA, CDR2 FQGNSA. The CDR3 sequence is 17 residues long. J was trimmed by 6 bases and V by 6 bases; bases with no gene match: 15. DNA of the CDR3: TGTGCCAGCAGTCCAACAAGGGGACTAGACACCCCCGGGGAGCTGTTTTTT. It translates to CASSPTRGLDTPGELFF.

The genes are TRBV5-1 and TRBJ1-4; 11 nucleotides agree with TRBD1. Germline V gene data show CDR1 as SGHRS and CDR2 as YFSETQ. V was clipped by 4 bases and J by 6 bases; unmatched bases: 8. The CDR3 is made up of 16 amino acids. CDR3 residues: CASSTSGQGAYEKLFF. DNA of the CDR3: TGCGCCAGCAGCACGTCTGGACAGGGGGCTTATGAAAAACTGTTTTTT.

This rearrangement joins TRBV19 to TRBJ2-5; 11 bases agree with TRBD1. The CDR3 runs 16 residues. In germline, CDR1 is LNHDA, CDR2 SQIVND (reference sequence). Trimming removed 2 bases from V and 4 bases from J; junction bases left unmatched: 6. Here the CDR3 DNA reads TGTGCCAGTAGTATAAGGGGACAGGGGGGTAGAGAGACCCAGTACTTC. It encodes CASSIRGQGGRETQYF. Variable domain in full (rest from reference TRBV19 and TRBJ2-5): DGGITQSPKYLFRKEGQNVTLSCEQNLNHDAMYWYRQDPGQGLRLIYYSQIVNDFQKGDIAEGYSVSREKKESFPLTVTSAQKNPTAFYLCASSIRGQGGRETQYFGPGTRLLVL.

The CDR3 DNA sequence: TGTGCCAGCAGCTTGGGACAGGGGGTCAGCCCAGATACGCAGTATTTT. This sequence encodes CASSLGQGVSPDTQYF. This chain links TRBV5-8 with TRBJ2-3, with TRBD1 identical over 9 bases. The germline V gene has CDR1 SGHTS and CDR2 YDEGEE. CDR3 size: 16 residues. The V and J ends lost 0 bases and 4 bases, in that order; junction bases with no gene match: 6.

The rearrangement joins TRBV12-5 to TRBJ1-4, with unresolved D. V shed 0 bases and J shed 2 bases, with 7 bases lying between them. This CDR3 comprises 15 residues. Looked up from germline, CDR1 is LGHNT and CDR2 is FRNRAP. CDR3 DNA: TGTGCTAGTGGTTTGGTTCAAGGGACTAATGAAAAACTGTTTTTT. Its protein product is CASGLVQGTNEKLFF. Full variable domain (rest looked up from reference TRBV12-5 and TRBJ1-4): DARVTQTPRHKVTEMGQEVTMRCQPILGHNTVFWYRQTMMQGLELLAYFRNRAPLDDSGMPKDRFSAEMPDATLATLKIQPSEPRDSAVYFCASGLVQGTNEKLFFGSGTQLSVL.

V is TRBV7-2 and J is TRBJ2-1; TRBD2 matches at 12 bases. CDR3 size: 15 residues. The germline CDR1 and CDR2 sequences are SGHTA and FQGNSA. With V trimmed by 1 base and J by 15 bases, 10 bases remained unmatched. The CDR3 loop is CASSLVVTSGSRWFF. CDR3 coding DNA: TGTGCCAGCAGCTTAGTGGTGACTAGCGGGAGTCGTTGGTTCTTC.